Sequencing of this TCR beta chain was carried out in a study of T-cell memory formation after mild COVID-19 (dated by TCRdb to the early 2020s). Notes on the research overall: TCR sequence clusters from the two donors were found to be largely donor specific. In a couple of donors, T-cell clones that expanded and contracted after mild COVID-19 were tracked by sequencing TCRalpha and TCRbeta repertoires over time. The cohort was made up of two young adult volunteers, one female and one male, who were previously healthy. Points the paper makes about the study in general: Clones contracting from day 15 to 85 had balanced CD4/CD8 phenotypes, while a second wave expanding from day 15 to 37 was biased towards CD4+. The study included only two mild cases, and larger cohorts that include severe cases with pre-infection samples were judged to be necessary. Contracting CD4+ clones were found mainly in CM and EM memory subsets, while CD8+ clones were enriched in EMRA. Some responding clones were detected in pre-infection memory, which suggested that pre-existing cross-reactive memory T cells had joined the SARS-CoV-2 response. The second-wave clones that peaked on day 37 were not confirmed to be SARS-CoV-2 specific.

V trim: 4 bases; J trim: 2 bases; unmatched bases: 6. CDR3 length: 16 amino acids, cysteine to phenylalanine. The entry retains the CDR3 DNA only, 48 bases that are in frame from base 1. For CDR1 and CDR2, the germline V gene lists MGHRA and YSYEKL. Ficoll-Paque density gradient centrifugation was the method used to isolate PBMCs. Sequencing took place on an Illumina NovaSeq 6000. Using 5'RACE with constant-segment primers, TCRalpha and TCRbeta cDNA libraries were constructed, with sample barcodes and unique molecular identifiers added in the process. Trizol reagent was used to extract RNA from every sample. The libraries were amplified in two PCR steps, and the second step added a second sample barcode and Illumina TruSeq adapters. Sequencing of the libraries was done on an Illumina NovaSeq, producing 2 x 150 bp paired-end reads. Per the source publication's procedure: The reads were demultiplexed and collapsed into UMI-guided consensus sequences using migec v1.2.7. Using mixcr v2.1.11, the UMI consensuses were aligned to TRA and TRB V and J templates and assembled into clonotypes. A clonotype was counted as expanded or contracted only when both edgeR and NoisET called the clonotype significant, with the noise models trained on biological replicates. For edgeR calls, the thresholds were a false discovery rate-adjusted p below 0.01 and a log2 fold-change of 1. As an exploratory analysis of dynamics, max-normalized trajectories of the 1000 most abundant clonotypes were examined with PCA combined with hierarchical clustering. Separately sequenced CD4+ and CD8+ repertoires were used to assign the CD4 or CD8 phenotype of responding clones. TCRdb itself trimmed the public reads at Q25 with fastp, ran MiXCR and retained productive beta chains. CDR3 protein sequences are deduplicated, and each keeps its most common genes and DNA. For this entry, the V and J calls and clone size follow TCRdb and not the study's own pipeline. Recorded for this sample are about 250,000 distinct CDR3 sequences; 15% of them occurred a single time. The ten largest clones add up to 2% to 2.5% of the sample.

The table lists this clonotype with a few counts. Its cognate antigen has yet to be identified. No much larger clone is present one base from it, and per-base qualities are unavailable. The TCR comes from an adult woman who had mild COVID-19 (a few samples of this study predate the infection). The sample titles of this study are shuffled in the database, so cell type and time point are left out; the donor was told from shared clones. The rearrangement joined TRBV4-1 to TRBJ1-5; 9 bases in between match TRBD1. The sample was PBMCs or a T cell subset sorted from them (not recorded which). The CDR3 region has the sequence CASSPTGGAGNQPQHF. The DNA reads TGCGCCAGCAGCCCCACAGGGGGCGCGGGCAATCAGCCCCAGCATTTT.